Included here is one TCR beta chain sequence, with context. This sample was taken from a study of T-cell reconstitution after alpha-beta-depleted transplantation in children. The CDR3 totals 13 residues. CDR1 and CDR2 from the germline V gene are SGHRS and YFSETQ. Trimming took 3 bases from V and 5 from J, leaving 8 bases between them. Unique molecular identifiers featured in how the TCRbeta library was prepared. TCRdb processed the PCR reads anew with MiXCR; each CDR3 protein has one entry. Of 400,000 to 500,000 distinct CDR3 sequences detected, approximately 11% appear once; the ten largest clones hold 4.5% to 7%.

This rearrangement joins TRBV5-1 to TRBJ2-2; D not resolved. The source was PBMCs from the stem cell graft donor, collected from the stem cell graft. The TCR was taken from a human donor who donated a stem cell graft to a child with acute myeloid leukemia. The CDR3 DNA sequence: TGCGCCAGCAGCTCGGGTCGGACCGGGGAGCTGTTTTTT. As protein: CASSSGRTGELFF.